What follows are 18 T cell receptor beta chains derived from one specimen sequenced in a study of molecular identifiers for immune sequencing clone quantification. TCRdb called the PCR reads again in MiXCR, with one record for every CDR3 protein. The table lists about 320,000 distinct CDR3 sequences, about a fifth of them singletons. The sample consisted of naive CD8+ T cells from blood, with Jurkat cell RNA spiked in. Documented subset: FACS-sorted CD8+CD4-CCR7+CD45RA+ naive T cells. The receptors were gathered from a human donor in good health. Some libraries in this study had Jurkat cell RNA spiked in.

This clonotype was detected many times. The chain joins TRBV24-1 to TRBJ2-1; TRBD1 is a possible D gene (6 bases). Germline CDR1 KGHDR, CDR2 SFDVKD. This CDR3 has 14 residues. V was trimmed by 4 bases and J by 4 bases, leaving 10 bases between them. The CDR3 loop is CATSDFTGYNEQFF. The CDR3 nucleotides read TGTGCCACCAGTGACTTCACAGGGTACAATGAGCAGTTCTTC.

This clonotype was counted many times. The gene calls are TRBV25-1 and TRBJ2-7; the D gene is possibly TRBD1 (6 bases). Trimming cost V 6 bases and J 6 bases, with 15 bases left between them. CDR1 is MGHDK and CDR2 is SYGVNS in the germline V gene. CDR3 length: 13 amino acids. The CDR3 coding sequence is TGTGCCAGCAGGGGGGCAGTTAATGGCGAGCAGTACTTC. It encodes CASRGAVNGEQYF.

This clonotype has at least ten counts. This chain connects TRBV13 to TRBJ2-3, with TRBD2 matching over 9 bases. This CDR3 spans 16 amino acids. The germline CDR1 and CDR2 sequences are PRHDT and FYEKMQ (reference sequence). Trimming took 0 bases from V and 0 from J; bases not matched to a gene: 1. DNA of the CDR3: TGTGCCAGCAGCTTAGGTCTAGCGGGGAGCACAGATACGCAGTATTTT. Encoded protein: CASSLGLAGSTDTQYF.

Many counts were recorded for this clonotype. The chain is built from TRBV4-1 and TRBJ2-7; D is unresolved. The germline V gene has CDR1 MGHRA and CDR2 YSYEKL. V was clipped by 4 bases and J by 2 bases, with 15 bases between them. The CDR3 consists of 15 residues. DNA for the CDR3: TGCGCCAGCAGCCCGACACCTAGGGCGCCCTACGAGCAGTACTTC. Its translation: CASSPTPRAPYEQYF.

This clonotype was seen a few times. V is TRBV13 and J is TRBJ2-7; TRBD2 matches at 9 bases. V shed 1 base and J 2 bases; nucleotides not matched to a gene: 3. CDR1 and CDR2 (germline): PRHDT, FYEKMQ (reference sequence). This CDR3 region has 15 residues. This chain's CDR3 is CASSLEGGGAYEQYF. The CDR3 DNA reads TGTGCCAGCAGCTTAGAGGGCGGGGGGGCCTACGAGCAGTACTTC.

This clonotype was recorded many times. CDR3 sequence reads: CASSLDVSSYNEQFF. In DNA, the CDR3 is TGTGCCAGCAGCTTAGACGTAAGCTCCTACAATGAGCAGTTCTTC. The chain joins TRBV11-2 to TRBJ2-1; D unresolved. The CDR3 length is 15 residues. V was pared by 0 bases and J by 0 bases, with 6 bases between. Germline CDR1 reads SGHAT; CDR2 reads FQNNGV. The full variable domain, rest sourced from reference TRBV11-2 and TRBJ2-1, is EAGVAQSPRYKIIEKRQSVAFWCNPISGHATLYWYQQILGQGPKLLIQFQNNGVVDDSQLPKDRFSAERLKGVDSTLKIQPAKLEDSAVYLCASSLDVSSYNEQFFGPGTRLTVL.

This clonotype was seen many times. The V gene is TRBV7-6, the J gene TRBJ1-1; D unclear. V was pared by 2 bases and J by 5 bases, with 21 bases between. Per germline, CDR1 SGHVS and CDR2 FNYEAQ. The CDR3 contains 17 residues. For the CDR3, the DNA is TGTGCCAGCAGCTTATGGGGTCAGCCTAAACAAGGGACTGAAGCTTTCTTT. Translated: CASSLWGQPKQGTEAFF.

This clonotype was counted ten times or more. The rearrangement links TRBV27 to TRBJ2-7, with TRBD2 matching over 7 bases. The CDR3 loop spans 15 amino acids. Germline V gene sequence: CDR1 MNHEY, CDR2 SMNVEV (reference sequence). V trimming: 6 bases; J trimming: 4 bases; junction bases outside the gene matches: 12. The CDR3 bases are TGTGCCAGCAGAGGGATGGCTAGCGGATTGTACGAGCAGTACTTC. Its protein product is CASRGMASGLYEQYF.

This clonotype was found many times. The rearrangement links TRBV23-1 to TRBJ1-4, with a tentative D call TRBD1 (5 bases). TRBV23-1 is recorded as an ORF, its role being uncertain. This CDR3 is 17 amino acids long. The V and J ends lost 7 bases and 7 bases respectively, with 25 bases between them. CDR3 bases: TGCGCCAGCAACCCGAGGGGCGGCGGGCCAAGATGTGAAAAACTGTTTTTT. Translated, it gives CASNPRGGGPRCEKLFF.

In this sample, this clonotype turned up once. A much more abundant neighbour one base away suggests this may be a read error. V gene TRBV19 combines with J gene TRBJ2-1; a weak D match, TRBD1 (6 bases). V lost 4 bases and J 3 bases, leaving 16 bases between the germline ends. Germline V gene lookup returns CDR1 LNHDA and CDR2 SQIVND (reference sequence). The CDR3 has 16 amino acids. CDR3 in DNA: TGTGCCAGTAGTACCGGGACATGGGGCTTCTACAATGAGCAGTTCTTC. Its protein product is CASSTGTWGFYNEQFF.

The table lists this clonotype with many counts. J is TRBJ1-2 and V is TRBV20-1, with D uncertain. The V gene's germline CDR1 is DFQATT and CDR2 SNEGSKA (reference sequence). The V end was cut by 1 base, the J end by 2 bases, with 14 bases between. The length of the CDR3 is 15 residues. The CDR3 loop is CSARVPGSINYGYTF. The CDR3 nucleotides read TGCAGTGCTAGAGTTCCAGGATCTATCAACTATGGCTACACCTTC.

The rearrangement joins TRBV4-1 to TRBJ2-7; TRBD2 agrees at 10 bases. V lost 2 bases and J lost 5; bases outside the gene matches: 9. This CDR3 has 16 amino acids. Per germline, CDR1 MGHRA and CDR2 YSYEKL. The CDR3 DNA is TGCGCCAGCAGCCAACAAGCAGCGGGAGGGCGCCACGAGCAGTACTTC. Residues: CASSQQAAGGRHEQYF.

The rearrangement links TRBV20-1 to TRBJ2-7; 8 nucleotides agree with TRBD2. Germline lookup yields CDR1 DFQATT and CDR2 SNEGSKA (reference sequence). After removal of 4 bases from V and 0 bases from J, the junction contained 2 bases not matched to a gene. The CDR3 totals 13 residues. CDR3 protein: CSATSGSSYEQYF. The CDR3 region has the DNA TGCAGTGCTACCAGCGGGAGCTCCTACGAGCAGTACTTC.

As concerns this clonotype: Possible read error: a much larger clone is one base away. The chain has TRBV5-1 and TRBJ2-7; a weak D match, TRBD2 (7 bases). The germline V gene encodes CDR1 SGHRS and CDR2 YFSETQ. This CDR3 has 14 residues. The CDR3 region has the DNA TGCGCCAGCAGCTTGGAGCCGGGGGGCTACGAGCAGCACTTC. Encoded protein: CASSLEPGGYEQHF.

As for this clonotype: The junction departs from the called germline gene at one end, perhaps through a read error. This chain connects TRBV7-2 to TRBJ2-3; D ambiguous. The CDR3 sequence is 12 residues long. The germline V gene has CDR1 SGHTA and CDR2 FQGNSA. In DNA, the CDR3 is TGTGCCAGTAGCTTTGTCGTCGATACGCAGTATTTT. This encodes CASSFVVDTQYF.

Concerning this clonotype: It may be a read error: a sequence one base away is much more abundant. The rearrangement uses TRBV29-1 and TRBJ1-2, with 8 nucleotides matching TRBD1. With 8 bases clipped from V and 2 bases from J, the junction kept 7 bases outside the gene matches. The V gene's germline CDR1 is SQVTM and CDR2 ANQGSEA. CDR3 length: 13 amino acids. The CDR3 loop is CSIWTGSNYGYTF. The CDR3 nucleotides are TGCAGCATTTGGACAGGGTCGAACTATGGCTACACCTTC.

Comment on this clonotype: This may arise from a read error, as a much more abundant clone is one base away. This sequence joins TRBV20-1 and TRBJ2-5, with D perhaps matching TRBD1 (6 bases). CDR3 length: 14 amino acids. Germline V gene sequence: CDR1 DFQATT, CDR2 SNEGSKA (reference sequence). DNA for the CDR3: TGCAGTGCTAGGTCCCGACAGGACCAAGAGACCCGGTACTTC. It is translated as CSARSRQDQETRYF.

This clonotype was detected only a few times. This chain uses TRBV20-1 with TRBJ1-1, with D tentatively TRBD1 (5 bases). Germline V gives CDR1 DFQATT, CDR2 SNEGSKA (reference sequence). V was trimmed by 2 bases and J by 7 bases, leaving 11 bases between them. There are 12 residues in the CDR3. The chain's CDR3 is CSARTLGVEAFF. The CDR3 DNA reads as TGCAGTGCTAGAACGCTGGGGGTTGAAGCTTTCTTT.